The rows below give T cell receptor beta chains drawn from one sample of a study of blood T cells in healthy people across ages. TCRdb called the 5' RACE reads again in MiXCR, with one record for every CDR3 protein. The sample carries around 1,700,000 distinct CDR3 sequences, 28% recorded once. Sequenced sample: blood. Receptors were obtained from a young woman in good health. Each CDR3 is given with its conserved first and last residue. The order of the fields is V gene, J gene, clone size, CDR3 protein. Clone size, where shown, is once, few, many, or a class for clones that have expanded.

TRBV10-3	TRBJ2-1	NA	CAISAMTSGGDNEQFF
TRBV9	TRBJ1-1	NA	CASNVSPGSNTEAFF
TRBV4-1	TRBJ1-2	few	CASSPGGQVNYGYTF
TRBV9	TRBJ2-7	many	CASSVSGTTEGEQYF
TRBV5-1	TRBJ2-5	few	CASSFRIGDRIRQETQYF
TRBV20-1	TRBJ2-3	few	CSAQYPLAGGGTDTQYF
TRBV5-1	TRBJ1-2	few	CASSLAGAAYGYTF
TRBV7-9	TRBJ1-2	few	CASSLRQLHGYTF
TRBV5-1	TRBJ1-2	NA	CASRGQEDGYTF
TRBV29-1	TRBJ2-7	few	CSARDRAKGEQYF
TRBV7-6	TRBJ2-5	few	CASSLAGPGQETQYF
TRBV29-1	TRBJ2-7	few	CSVEDNPGEQYF
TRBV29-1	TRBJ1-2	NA	CSVDSKGPGYTF
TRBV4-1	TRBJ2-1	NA	CASSQEGTAYNEQFF
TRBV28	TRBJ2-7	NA	CASNPSGTPYEQYF
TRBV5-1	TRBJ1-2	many	CASSRQGLTYGYTF
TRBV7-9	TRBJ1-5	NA	CASSLEGPNQPQHF
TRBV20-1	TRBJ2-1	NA	CSARAGRYNEQVF
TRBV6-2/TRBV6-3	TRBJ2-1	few	CASRPTSGEGFNEQFF
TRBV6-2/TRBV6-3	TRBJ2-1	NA	CASSPSLDEQFF
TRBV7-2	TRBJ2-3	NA	CASILSGRAETDTQYF
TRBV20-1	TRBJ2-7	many	CSARGGYEQYF
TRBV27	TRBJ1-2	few	CASSLSFFPGQGLYYGYTF
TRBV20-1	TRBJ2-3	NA	CSAMSSGTDTQYF
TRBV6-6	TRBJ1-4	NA	CANSSLQGDEKLFF
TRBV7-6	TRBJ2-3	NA	CASSTLELSTDTQYF
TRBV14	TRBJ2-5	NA	CASSQDTLRGETQYF
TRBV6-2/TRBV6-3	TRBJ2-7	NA	CASIYAYEQYF
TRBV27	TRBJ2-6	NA	CTSSLYSSGANVLTF
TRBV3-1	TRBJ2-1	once	CASSQARTRRFF
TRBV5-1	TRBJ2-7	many	CASSRTTSHEQYF
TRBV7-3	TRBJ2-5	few	CASSPRRSGGYNEQYF
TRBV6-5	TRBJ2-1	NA	CASSYTGTGGTKSSYNEQFF
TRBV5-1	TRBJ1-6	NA	CASSLATLGQGGSPLHF
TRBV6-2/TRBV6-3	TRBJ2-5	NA	CASSTSGSPGEETQYF
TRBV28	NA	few	CASSLSIETGGWVSYEQYF
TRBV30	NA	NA	CAWSAGQGEQYF
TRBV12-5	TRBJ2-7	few	CASGLPHSTGSYGYEQYF